This TCR beta chain was recovered during a study of blood T cell repertoires in COVID-19. Germline V CDR1 and CDR2: WNHNN, SYGVQD (reference sequence). Trimming shortened V by 1 base and J by 3 bases, and 7 bases separated the two germline ends. The CDR3 runs to 14 residues. Generated by immunoSEQ multiplex PCR, the TCRdb table keeps only in-frame clones and is missing some. Among about 400,000 clones listed, 85% to 90% were seen once. The origin of this receptor is a woman in her thirties who had recovered from COVID-19. The material sequenced was PBMCs or T cells enriched from blood (not recorded which). The V gene is TRBV10-1, the J gene TRBJ2-1, with D unclear. CDR3 sequence: CASSEFGVYNEQFF. The DNA of the CDR3 is TGCGCCAGCAGTGAGTTCGGAGTCTACAATGAGCAGTTCTTC.